One and the same sample provided the 31 T cell receptor beta chains below, sequenced in a study of regulatory T cells in long-lasting Graves disease. The time point is: newly diagnosed GD, antithyroid drugs for less than 3 months. RNA from PBMCs was the source of the TCR library. Building of the TCR beta libraries involved iRepertoire HTBI primers and Arm-PCR of CDR3 regions. Using its own MiXCR run on the multiplex PCR reads, TCRdb lists one record per CDR3 protein. The sample lists some 600,000 distinct CDR3 sequences; about 15% were seen once. These data also featured in a second study, about T cells in Graves' hyperthyroidism and ophthalmopathy.

The material was peripheral blood mononuclear cells (PBMCs), obtained at new diagnosis, from a patient treated with antithyroid drugs. These receptor sequences come from a man between 18 and 29 years old with Graves disease.

Only a few counts were recorded for this clonotype. The V gene is TRBV27, the J gene TRBJ1-2; 8 bases are shared with TRBD1. The CDR3 covers 15 residues. Germline V lookup: CDR1 MNHEY, CDR2 SMNVEV (reference sequence). The V gene end was trimmed by 5 bases and the J gene end by 6 bases; junction bases not matched to a gene: 11. Written as DNA, the CDR3 is TGTGCCAGCAGTCCCCTAGGGGACAGGTTACATGGCTACACCTTC. Encoded protein: CASSPLGDRLHGYTF.

The table lists this clonotype with many counts. The V and J genes are TRBV5-6 and TRBJ1-2, with D possibly matching TRBD1 (5 bases). V gave up 4 bases and J gave up 5 bases, with 21 bases separating them. Germline V lookup: CDR1 SGHDT, CDR2 YYEEEE. The CDR3 runs to 16 residues. The CDR3 coding sequence is TGTGCCAGCAGCCTGGAACAGGAACCCTCTGGGTATGGCTACACCTTC. Protein product: CASSLEQEPSGYGYTF. Supplemented by reference TRBV5-6 and TRBJ1-2, the full variable domain reads DAGVTQSPTHLIKTRGQQVTLRCSPKSGHDTVSWYQQALGQGPQFIFQYYEEEERQRGNFPDRFSGHQFPNYSSELNVNALLLGDSALYLCASSLEQEPSGYGYTFGSGTRLTVV.

The V and J genes are TRBV5-6 and TRBJ2-2, with no clear D. The CDR3 totals 18 residues. Trimming removed 0 bases from V and 7 bases from J, with 22 bases in between. Per germline, CDR1 SGHDT and CDR2 YYEEEE. The CDR3 region has the DNA TGTGCCAGCAGCTTGGGTAGTAGGACGGGTATGCCCAGCGGGGAGCTGTTTTTT. It is translated as CASSLGSRTGMPSGELFF.

This clonotype was seen once. A much larger clone is a single base away; this may be a read error. This chain uses TRBV7-2 with TRBJ1-1, with a possible D match to TRBD1 (5 bases). The length of the CDR3 is 16 residues. Per germline, CDR1 SGHTA and CDR2 FQGNSA. CDR3 DNA sequence: TGTGCCAGCAGCTTAATAGCCTCAGGGTACTACACTGAACCTTTCTTT. Translating gives CASSLIASGYYTEPFF. Using reference TRBV7-2 and TRBJ1-1 for the parts outside the CDR3, the full variable domain is GAGVSQSPSNKVTEKGKDVELRCDPISGHTALYWYRQSLGQGLEFLIYFQGNSAPDKSGLPSDRFSAERTGGSVSTLTIQRTQQEDSAVYLCASSLIASGYYTEPFFGQGTRLTVV.

In its sample, this clonotype was seen many times. The chain joins TRBV6-1 to TRBJ1-5; TRBD1 might be the D (5 bases). The CDR3 is made up of 15 amino acids. CDR1 and CDR2 (germline): MNHNS, SASEGT. The V gene lost 5 bases and the J gene lost 4 bases, with 15 bases spanning the gap. CDR3 coding DNA: TGTGCCAGCAGTCGGGACGGGAGAGGTAATCAGCCCCAGCATTTT. This gives the protein CASSRDGRGNQPQHF.

The CDR3 DNA is TGTGCCAGCAGAGGGACTAGCGGGAGAAGCAATGAGCAGTTCTTC. Protein: CASRGTSGRSNEQFF. This chain links TRBV11-1 with TRBJ2-1; TRBD2 aligns across 14 bases. This CDR3 spans 15 amino acids. The V and J ends lost 6 bases and 6 bases, in that order; junction bases with no gene match: 4. Germline-derived CDR1 and CDR2 are SGHAT and FQDESV (reference sequence).

This clonotype occurred a few times. The V gene is TRBV5-1, the J gene TRBJ2-1, with D tentatively TRBD2 (5 bases). CDR1 is SGHRS, CDR2 YFSETQ, per germline. This CDR3 has 19 amino acids. Trimming cost V 4 bases and J 2 bases, with 25 bases left between them. The CDR3 is CASSTPDPGLAIPYNEQFF. CDR3 bases: TGCGCCAGCAGCACCCCCGACCCTGGGCTAGCTATACCCTACAATGAGCAGTTCTTC.

This clonotype has just a few counts. It may be a read error: a sequence one base away is much more abundant. This chain joins TRBV6-1 and TRBJ2-7, with TRBD1 as a possible D gene (5 bases). V was cut by 6 bases and J by 2 bases, with 14 bases left in between. There are 14 residues in the CDR3. The germline V gene has CDR1 MNHNS and CDR2 SASEGT. The DNA of the CDR3 is TGTGCCAGCAGCTTGGGCAGGGCGGCCTACGAGCAGTACTTC. Its protein is CASSLGRAAYEQYF.

The rearrangement uses TRBV5-1 and TRBJ1-6, with D hard to call. Per germline, CDR1 SGHRS and CDR2 YFSETQ. Trimming pared 1 base from V and 7 bases from J, leaving 12 bases between. The length of the CDR3 is 15 residues. The CDR3 DNA follows: TGCGCCAGCAGCTTGAATGGCGGGCGGAATTCACCCCTCCACTTT. This codes for CASSLNGGRNSPLHF.

A few counts support this clonotype. The chain links TRBV6-1 to TRBJ1-2; D may be TRBD1 (6 bases). This CDR3 is built from 17 residues. V dropped 8 bases and J dropped 8 bases, with 30 bases sitting between them. Germline assignment: CDR1 MNHNS and CDR2 SASEGT. The chain's CDR3 is CASGGQRTEVVQEGYTF. The CDR3 coding sequence is TGTGCCAGCGGGGGGCAGAGGACAGAGGTGGTCCAGGAGGGCTACACCTTC.

In this sample, this clonotype turned up many times. This sequence joins TRBV20-1 and TRBJ2-3; D may be TRBD2 (6 bases). Germline lookup yields CDR1 DFQATT and CDR2 SNEGSKA (reference sequence). The germline V and J ends were trimmed by 3 bases and 0 bases, with 10 bases remaining between them. This CDR3 comprises 14 residues. The CDR3 nucleotides read TGCAGTGCTAGCTTTGCGGGAAGCACAGATACGCAGTATTTT. The encoded protein is CSASFAGSTDTQYF.

There are many counts of this clonotype. This chain connects TRBV28 to TRBJ2-7, with D unclear. Trimming cost V 3 bases and J 2 bases, with 17 bases left between them. The germline CDR1 and CDR2 sequences are MDHEN and SYDVKM. The CDR3 consists of 16 residues. In DNA, the CDR3 is TGTGCCAGCAGTTTTGAGGCCCCGGAACTCCCCTACGAGCAGTACTTC. Amino acid sequence: CASSFEAPELPYEQYF.

The genes are TRBV20-1 and TRBJ1-3; D is perhaps TRBD1 (5 bases). The germline V gene has CDR1 DFQATT and CDR2 SNEGSKA (reference sequence). The V end lost 0 bases, the J end lost 2 bases, and 8 bases lay between the germline ends. The CDR3 has 14 residues. CDR3 sequence reads: CSARDSRAGNTIYF. Here the CDR3 DNA reads TGCAGTGCTAGAGATAGCAGGGCTGGAAACACCATATATTTT.

This clonotype occurred a few times. The chain employs TRBV9 and TRBJ2-2, with D possibly TRBD1 on 6 matching bases. V lost 1 base and J lost 7, with 8 bases in between. CDR3 length equals 13 residues. Germline loops: CDR1 SGDLS, CDR2 YYNGEE. In DNA form, the CDR3 reads TGTGCCAGCAGCGTAACAGGGTACGGGGAGCTGTTTTTT. It yields the protein CASSVTGYGELFF.

This clonotype has at least ten counts. This chain uses TRBV20-1 with TRBJ2-3; D is possibly TRBD1 or TRBD2 (5 bases each). Trimming removed 4 bases at V and 2 bases at J, with 13 bases between. CDR1 and CDR2 (germline): DFQATT, SNEGSKA (reference sequence). The CDR3 spans 14 residues. The CDR3 here is CSATLPGHTDTQYF. CDR3 bases: TGCAGTGCTACCCTTCCGGGGCACACAGATACGCAGTATTTT.

This clonotype was found once. This rearrangement joins TRBV4-1 to TRBJ1-5; a weak D match, TRBD1 (5 bases). V was trimmed by 3 bases and J by 0 bases, leaving 6 bases between them. The CDR3 loop spans 14 amino acids. Germline V gene lookup returns CDR1 MGHRA and CDR2 YSYEKL. CDR3 nucleotides: TGCGCCAGCAGCCAGACAGTTAGCAATCAGCCCCAGCATTTT. The encoded protein is CASSQTVSNQPQHF.

This clonotype was seen a few times. The chain carries TRBV5-1 and TRBJ2-7; D is unclear. CDR3 length: 13 residues. V was clipped by 0 bases and J by 5 bases, with 9 bases between them. Germline V gives CDR1 SGHRS, CDR2 YFSETQ. CDR3 loop: CASSLGLNHEQYF. CDR3 DNA sequence: TGCGCCAGCAGCTTGGGACTCAACCACGAGCAGTACTTC.

This clonotype was counted a few times. CDR3 sequence: CASSQESGFREKLFF. The CDR3 coding sequence is TGCGCCAGCAGCCAGGAATCAGGGTTTCGGGAAAAACTGTTTTTT. The chain has TRBV5-1 and TRBJ1-4, with a weak D call TRBD1 (5 bases). The CDR3 length is 15 residues. Between the trimmed V and J ends, which lost 4 bases and 8 bases, there was a span of 18 bases. CDR1 and CDR2 (germline): SGHRS, YFSETQ.

This clonotype showed up many times. The chain is built from TRBV12-3 or TRBV12-4 and TRBJ2-5, with 10 bases that match TRBD2. The CDR3 consists of 16 residues. V gave up 7 bases and J gave up 7 bases; unmatched junction bases: 15. The CDR3 sequence: CASTTNGTSDPRTQYF. CDR3 nucleotide sequence: TGTGCCAGCACCACGAACGGGACTAGCGACCCCAGGACCCAGTACTTC.

This clonotype was counted a few times. V and J are TRBV11-2 and TRBJ2-4; 11 bases match TRBD2. V lost 1 base, J lost 7 bases, and 12 bases stayed unmatched. The CDR3 extends over 18 amino acids. Germline loops: CDR1 SGHAT, CDR2 FQNNGV. For the CDR3, the DNA is TGTGCCAGCAGCTTAGGTGTTGGTACTAGCGGGAGCGGTAACATTCAGTACTTC. Its protein is CASSLGVGTSGSGNIQYF.

The V call is TRBV5-6, the J call TRBJ2-7; no reliable D call. The CDR3 is 17 amino acids. V was pared by 0 bases and J by 5 bases, with 21 bases between. CDR1 and CDR2 from the germline V gene are SGHDT and YYEEEE. CDR3 loop: CASSLVLRADIDHEQYF. The CDR3 DNA reads TGTGCCAGCAGCTTGGTATTAAGGGCTGACATCGACCACGAGCAGTACTTC.

In this sample, this clonotype turned up many times. The chain carries TRBV12-3 or TRBV12-4 and TRBJ1-6; unclear D gene. The CDR3 is made up of 17 amino acids. V lost 4 bases and J lost 0, with 13 bases in between. The CDR3 is CASSSGRISSYNSPLHF. CDR3 in DNA: TGTGCCAGCAGTTCCGGACGGATCAGCTCCTATAATTCACCCCTCCACTTT.

There are a few counts of this clonotype. The CDR3 here is CASSQQGLSSYNSPLHF. The CDR3 DNA reads TGTGCCAGCAGTCAACAGGGGTTGAGCTCCTATAATTCACCCCTCCACTTT. This chain connects TRBV6-2 or TRBV6-3 to TRBJ1-6, with TRBD1 matching 7 bases. This CDR3 has 17 amino acids. V lost 5 bases to trimming and J lost 0 bases; unmatched junction nucleotides: 7. CDR1 is MNHEY and CDR2 is SVGEGT in the germline V gene.

The CDR3 region has the DNA TGTGCCTGGAGAGGAGCAGGGGGGGCTCAGCCCCAGCATTTT. Its protein product is CAWRGAGGAQPQHF. The chain is built from TRBV30 and TRBJ1-5; 7 bases are shared with TRBD1. From germline, CDR1 is GTSNPN and CDR2 SVGIG (reference sequence). V trimming: 3 bases; J trimming: 6 bases; junction bases outside the gene matches: 8. This CDR3 spans 14 amino acids.

This clonotype has just a few counts. The chain links TRBV4-1 to TRBJ2-1; 13 bases fit TRBD2. Germline CDR1 is MGHRA and CDR2 is YSYEKL. The junction had 7 bases not matched to a gene; V was cut back by 5 bases and J by 6 bases. The CDR3 is 16 residues long. CDR3 sequence (DNA): TGCGCCAGCAGCTCCCGGACTAGCGGGAGAAGCAATGAGCAGTTCTTC. Protein: CASSSRTSGRSNEQFF.

This clonotype came up many times. The V call is TRBV27, the J call TRBJ2-3; D may be TRBD2 (6 bases). There are 14 residues in the CDR3. The germline V and J ends were trimmed by 2 bases and 2 bases, with 8 bases remaining between them. Germline-derived CDR1 and CDR2 are MNHEY and SMNVEV (reference sequence). Here the CDR3 reads CASSLREDTDTQYF. CDR3 bases: TGTGCCAGCAGTTTAAGGGAGGACACAGATACGCAGTATTTT.

The V call is TRBV4-1, the J call TRBJ1-5, with TRBD1 matching over 7 bases. This CDR3 region has 15 residues. Germline-derived CDR1 and CDR2 are MGHRA and YSYEKL. Germline trimming cut 4 bases from V and 4 bases from J; bases unmatched to any gene: 7. In nucleotides, the CDR3 is TGCGCCAGCAGCCCACAACAGGGGATGAATCAGCCCCAGCATTTT. Translated, it gives CASSPQQGMNQPQHF.

This clonotype was detected only a few times. A much larger clone lies one base from this, so it may be a read error. A read error is likely, as this CDR3 ends without the conserved phenylalanine or tryptophan. The V call is TRBV11-1, the J call TRBJ2-7; TRBD2 matches at 7 bases. This CDR3 comprises 14 residues. With V trimmed by 2 bases and J by 0 bases, 1 base remained unmatched. CDR1 is SGHAT and CDR2 is FQDESV in the germline V gene (reference sequence). This CDR3 reads CASSLSGTSYEQYL. CDR3 nucleotide sequence: TGTGCCAGCAGCTTAAGCGGGACCTCCTACGAGCAGTACCTC.

The V call is TRBV6-5, the J call TRBJ1-3, with D unclear. This CDR3 comprises 14 residues. V was clipped by 3 bases and J by 2 bases, with 8 bases between them. The V gene's germline CDR1 is MNHEY and CDR2 SVGAGI. CDR3 amino acids: CASSYSAPGNTIYF. CDR3 DNA sequence: TGTGCCAGCAGTTATTCGGCTCCTGGAAACACCATATATTTT.

This clonotype occurred a few times. This rearrangement joins TRBV28 to TRBJ1-4; TRBD1 matches at 12 bases. With V trimmed by 2 bases and J by 8 bases, 3 bases remained unmatched. Germline CDR1 MDHEN, CDR2 SYDVKM. This CDR3 has 15 amino acids. Here the CDR3 DNA reads TGTGCCAGCAGTTTAGGGACAGGGGGCGGAGAAAAACTGTTTTTT. Translation gives CASSLGTGGGEKLFF. The full variable domain, rest sourced from reference TRBV28 and TRBJ1-4, is DVKVTQSSRYLVKRTGEKVFLECVQDMDHENMFWYRQDPGLGLRLIYFSYDVKMKEKGDIPEGYSVSREKKERFSLILESASTNQTSMYLCASSLGTGGGEKLFFGSGTQLSVL.

This clonotype was seen many times. The rearrangement links TRBV12-3 or TRBV12-4 to TRBJ2-7, with a weak D call TRBD2 (5 bases). The CDR3 spans 13 residues. Trimming shortened V by 2 bases and J by 7 bases, and 12 bases separated the two germline ends. The CDR3, as DNA: TGTGCCAGCAGTTTATCTTTAGGGAGTGAGCAGTACTTC. This codes for CASSLSLGSEQYF.